In its sample, the clone carrying this T cell receptor beta chain was seen a few times. Its antigen is still unknown. TCRdb ran MiXCR on the RT-PCR reads and lists one entry per CDR3 protein. The table includes roughly 520,000 distinct CDR3 sequences, less than 30% detected once. These data originate in a study of response to subunit inactivated influenza vaccine. Findings of the study overall: Each seasonal influenza vaccination, the authors suggested, recruits few new T cells.

CDR3 length: 14 amino acids. Germline V gene lookup returns CDR1 DFQATT and CDR2 SNEGSKA (reference sequence). Trimming removed 6 bases from V and 7 bases from J; junction bases left unmatched: 13. J is TRBJ2-7 and V is TRBV20-1, with 9 bases matching TRBD2. The material sequenced was CD4+ T cells sorted from PBMCs, taken about 5 days after vaccination. The TCR was taken from a man aged 50-59 years who received an inactivated influenza vaccine. The CDR3: CSAIGTSPGEEQYF. In DNA, the CDR3 is TGCAGTGCAATTGGGACTAGCCCCGGGGAGGAGCAGTACTTC.